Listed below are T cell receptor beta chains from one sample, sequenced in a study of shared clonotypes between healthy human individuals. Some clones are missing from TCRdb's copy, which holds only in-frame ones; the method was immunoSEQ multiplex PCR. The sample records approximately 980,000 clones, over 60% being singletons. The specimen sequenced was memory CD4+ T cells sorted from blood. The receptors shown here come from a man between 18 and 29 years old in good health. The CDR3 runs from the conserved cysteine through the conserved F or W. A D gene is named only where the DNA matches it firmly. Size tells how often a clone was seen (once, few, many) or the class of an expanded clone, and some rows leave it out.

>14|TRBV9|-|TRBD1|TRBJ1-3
CASSPRGQIDTIYF
TGTGCCAGCAGCCCCAGGGGACAGATAGACACCATATATTTT
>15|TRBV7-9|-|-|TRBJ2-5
CASSFGDGGLETQYF
TGTGCCAGCAGCTTTGGTGACGGAGGCTTGGAGACCCAGTACTTC
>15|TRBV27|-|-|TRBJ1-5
CASSLEGLGNQPQHF
TGTGCCAGCAGTTTGGAGGGATTAGGCAATCAGCCCCAGCATTTT
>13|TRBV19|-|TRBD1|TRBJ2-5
CASSTGGWETQYF
TGTGCCAGTAGTACAGGGGGCTGGGAGACCCAGTACTTC
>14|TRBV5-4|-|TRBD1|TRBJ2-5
CASSPTGAQETQYF
TGTGCCAGCAGCCCGACAGGGGCCCAAGAGACCCAGTACTTC
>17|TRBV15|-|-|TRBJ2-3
CATSREYGGILTDTQYF
TGTGCCACCAGCAGAGAGTATGGGGGGATCCTGACAGATACGCAGTATTTT
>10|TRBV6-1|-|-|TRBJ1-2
CASSEVGYTF
TGTGCCAGCAGTGAAGTTGGCTACACCTTC
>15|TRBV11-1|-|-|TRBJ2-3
CASSLGQGSADTQYF
TGTGCCAGCAGCTTAGGTCAGGGTAGCGCAGATACGCAGTATTTT
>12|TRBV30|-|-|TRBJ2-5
CAWNRGWETQYF
TGTGCCTGGAACCGCGGGTGGGAGACCCAGTACTTC
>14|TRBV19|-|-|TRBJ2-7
CASSMGRDRYEQYF
TGTGCCAGTAGTATGGGTAGGGATCGGTACGAGCAGTACTTC
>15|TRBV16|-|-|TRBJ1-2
CASSQRLEYSYGYTF
TGTGCCAGCAGCCAAAGGTTAGAGTACTCCTATGGCTACACCTTC
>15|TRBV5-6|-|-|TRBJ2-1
CASSPSRVSYNEQFF
TGTGCCAGCAGCCCCAGTAGGGTATCCTACAATGAGCAGTTCTTC
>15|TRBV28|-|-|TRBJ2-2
CASNPQLGNGGELFF
TGTGCCAGCAACCCGCAGTTGGGGAACGGCGGGGAGCTGTTTTTT
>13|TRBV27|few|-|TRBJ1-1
CASSLQGNTEAFF
TGTGCCAGCAGTTTACAGGGGAACACTGAAGCTTTCTTT
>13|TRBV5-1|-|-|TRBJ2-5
CASSSTISPTQYF
TGCGCCAGCAGCTCCACGATATCCCCGACCCAGTACTTC
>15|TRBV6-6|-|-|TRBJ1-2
CAIPKIDRLDGGYTF
TGTGCCATCCCTAAGATAGACAGGCTCGACGGGGGCTACACCTTC
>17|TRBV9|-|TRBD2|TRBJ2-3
CASSVTSGLAGTDTQYF
TGTGCCAGCAGCGTTACTTCGGGACTAGCGGGCACAGATACGCAGTATTTT
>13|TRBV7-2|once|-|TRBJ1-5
CASSLQIDQPQHF
TGTGCCAGCAGCTTGCAGATTGATCAGCCCCAGCATTTT
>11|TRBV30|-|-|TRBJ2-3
CAWSDTDTQYF
TGTGCCTGGAGCGACACAGATACGCAGTATTTT
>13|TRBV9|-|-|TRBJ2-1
CASQDQPWNEQFF
TGTGCCAGCCAGGACCAACCATGGAATGAGCAGTTCTTC
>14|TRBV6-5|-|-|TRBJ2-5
CASRPGGRKETQYF
TGTGCCAGCAGACCCGGGGGCCGGAAAGAGACCCAGTACTTC
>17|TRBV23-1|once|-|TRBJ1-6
CASSQSTGLRTNSPLHF
TGCGCCAGCAGTCAATCTACCGGGTTAAGAACGAATTCACCCCTCCACTTT
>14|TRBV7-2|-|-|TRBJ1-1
CASSFGALNTEAFF
TGTGCCAGCAGCTTTGGGGCACTGAACACTGAAGCTTTCTTT
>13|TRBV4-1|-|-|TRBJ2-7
CASSQGALYEQYF
TGCGCCAGCAGCCAAGGAGCGCTCTACGAGCAGTACTTC
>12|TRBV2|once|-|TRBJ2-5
CASKASAETQYF
TGTGCCAGCAAAGCTAGTGCGGAGACCCAGTACTTC
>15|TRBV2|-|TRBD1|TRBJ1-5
CASSGSGQGNQPQHF
TGTGCCAGCAGTGGGAGCGGACAGGGCAATCAGCCCCAGCATTTT
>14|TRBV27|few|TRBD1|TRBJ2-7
CASSLDRGQYEQYF
TGTGCCAGCAGCCTCGACAGGGGCCAGTACGAGCAGTACTTC
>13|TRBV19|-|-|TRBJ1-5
CASSIHGGQPQHF
TGTGCCAGTAGTATCCATGGTGGTCAGCCCCAGCATTTT
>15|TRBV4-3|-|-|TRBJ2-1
CASSQDGGLPGEQFF
TGCGCCAGCAGCCAAGATGGGGGGCTGCCGGGTGAGCAGTTCTTC
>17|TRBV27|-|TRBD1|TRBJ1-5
CASSPRGQALGNQPQHF
TGTGCCAGCAGTCCAAGGGGACAGGCGCTAGGCAATCAGCCCCAGCATTTT
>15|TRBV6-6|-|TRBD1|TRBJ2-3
CASRMGTADTDTQYF
TGTGCCAGCAGGATGGGGACAGCCGACACAGATACGCAGTATTTT
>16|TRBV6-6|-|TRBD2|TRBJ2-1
CASSYGGRGANNEQFF
TGTGCCAGCAGTTACGGCGGGCGGGGGGCCAACAATGAGCAGTTCTTC
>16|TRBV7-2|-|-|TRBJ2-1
CASSLAGASSYNEQFF
TGTGCCAGCAGCCTGGCAGGAGCGAGCTCCTACAATGAGCAGTTCTTC
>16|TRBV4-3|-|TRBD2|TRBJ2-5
CASSQSGRAGGETQYF
TGCGCCAGCAGCCAGAGCGGGAGGGCCGGAGGAGAGACCCAGTACTTC
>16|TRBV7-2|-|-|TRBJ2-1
CASSSPFAGAYNEQFF
TGTGCCAGCAGCTCCCCGTTTGCGGGCGCCTACAATGAGCAGTTCTTC
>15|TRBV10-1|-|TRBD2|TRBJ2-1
CASSDGGSGGNEQFF
TGCGCCAGCAGTGATGGTGGTAGCGGGGGAAATGAGCAGTTCTTC
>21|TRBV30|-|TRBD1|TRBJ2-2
CAWSSSQISFAGTANTGELFF
TGTGCCTGGAGTTCATCCCAGATTTCTTTCGCCGGGACAGCGAACACCGGGGAGCTGTTTTTT
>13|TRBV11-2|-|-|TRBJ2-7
CASSLPFLYEQYF
TGTGCCAGCAGCTTACCGTTCCTATACGAGCAGTACTTC
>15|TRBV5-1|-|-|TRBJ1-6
CASSLVETNNSPLHF
TGCGCCAGCAGCTTGGTAGAGACTAATAATTCACCCCTCCACTTT
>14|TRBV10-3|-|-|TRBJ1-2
CAISAGGAGYGYTF
TGTGCCATCAGCGCCGGTGGGGCCGGCTATGGCTACACCTTC
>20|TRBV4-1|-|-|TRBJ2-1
CASSHRGGAGPLSSYNEQFF
TGCGCCAGCAGCCACCGCGGCGGGGCAGGGCCATTAAGCTCCTACAATGAGCAGTTCTTC
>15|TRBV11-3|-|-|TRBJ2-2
CASSPPPGNTGELFF
TGTGCCAGCAGCCCCCCCCCTGGGAACACCGGGGAGCTGTTTTTT
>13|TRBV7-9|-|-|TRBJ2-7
CASSWSGVNEQYF
TGTGCCAGCAGTTGGAGTGGGGTGAACGAGCAGTACTTC
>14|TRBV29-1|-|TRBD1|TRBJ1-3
CSVGQGNDGNTIYF
TGCAGCGTGGGACAGGGGAACGATGGAAACACCATATATTTT
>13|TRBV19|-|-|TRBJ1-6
CASSISAGSPLHF
TGTGCCAGTAGTATCTCGGCGGGTTCACCCCTCCACTTT